The TCR beta chain described here comes from a study of T-cell memory formation after mild COVID-19. Study-wide context: The study found TCR clusters largely donor specific. The study, taken as a whole, reports: The main location of contracting CD4+ clones was CM and EM, and that of contracting CD8+ clones was EMRA. Day 15 to 85 contracting clones showed balanced CD4/CD8; later expanders leaned CD4+. Memory sampled before infection contained some responding clones, suggesting cross-reactive memory joined.

As to this clonotype: What it binds is unknown.

TCRdb fed the 5' RACE reads into MiXCR, producing one record per CDR3 protein. Of 470,000 or so distinct CDR3 sequences listed, roughly 23% are singletons. The sequenced sample was PBMCs or a T cell subset sorted from them (not recorded which). The sequence was obtained from an adult woman who had mild COVID-19 (a few samples of this study predate the infection). Cell type and time point are not known.

The CDR3 DNA reads TGCGCCAGCAGCCAAGATTTATTTCGCTCTGGAAACACCATATATTTT. This encodes CASSQDLFRSGNTIYF. The chain links TRBV4-1 to TRBJ1-3, with D hard to call. V gave up 0 bases and J gave up 0 bases, with 9 bases separating them. From germline, CDR1 is MGHRA and CDR2 YSYEKL. CDR3 length: 16 amino acids.